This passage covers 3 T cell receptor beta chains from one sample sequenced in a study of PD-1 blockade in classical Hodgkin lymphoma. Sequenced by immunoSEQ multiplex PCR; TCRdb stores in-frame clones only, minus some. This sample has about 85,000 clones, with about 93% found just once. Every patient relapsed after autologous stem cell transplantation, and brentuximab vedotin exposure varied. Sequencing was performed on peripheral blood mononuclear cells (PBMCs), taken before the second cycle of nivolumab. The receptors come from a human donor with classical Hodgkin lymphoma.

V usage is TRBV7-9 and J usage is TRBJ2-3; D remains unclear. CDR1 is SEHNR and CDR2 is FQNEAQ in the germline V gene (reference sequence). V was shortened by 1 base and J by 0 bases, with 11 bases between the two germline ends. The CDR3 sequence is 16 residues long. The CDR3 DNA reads TGTGCCAGCAGCTTAGTAGAGATCCGAAGCACAGATACGCAGTATTTT. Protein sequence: CASSLVEIRSTDTQYF.

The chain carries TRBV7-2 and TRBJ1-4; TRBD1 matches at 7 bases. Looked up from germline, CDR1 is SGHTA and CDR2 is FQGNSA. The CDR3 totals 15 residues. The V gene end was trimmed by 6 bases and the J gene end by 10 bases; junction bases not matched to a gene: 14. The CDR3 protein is CASSYGDRERGKLFF. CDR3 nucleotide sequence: TGTGCCAGCAGTTATGGTGACAGGGAACGCGGAAAACTGTTTTTT. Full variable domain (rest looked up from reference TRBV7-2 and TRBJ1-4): GAGVSQSPSNKVTEKGKDVELRCDPISGHTALYWYRQSLGQGLEFLIYFQGNSAPDKSGLPSDRFSAERTGGSVSTLTIQRTQQEDSAVYLCASSYGDRERGKLFFGSGTQLSVL.

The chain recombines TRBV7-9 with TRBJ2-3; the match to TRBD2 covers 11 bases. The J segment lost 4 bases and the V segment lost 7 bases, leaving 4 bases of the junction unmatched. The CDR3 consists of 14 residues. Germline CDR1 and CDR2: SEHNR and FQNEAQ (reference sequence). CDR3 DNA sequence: TGTGCCAGCACCAAACTAGCGGGAGCAGATACGCAGTATTTT. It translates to CASTKLAGADTQYF.